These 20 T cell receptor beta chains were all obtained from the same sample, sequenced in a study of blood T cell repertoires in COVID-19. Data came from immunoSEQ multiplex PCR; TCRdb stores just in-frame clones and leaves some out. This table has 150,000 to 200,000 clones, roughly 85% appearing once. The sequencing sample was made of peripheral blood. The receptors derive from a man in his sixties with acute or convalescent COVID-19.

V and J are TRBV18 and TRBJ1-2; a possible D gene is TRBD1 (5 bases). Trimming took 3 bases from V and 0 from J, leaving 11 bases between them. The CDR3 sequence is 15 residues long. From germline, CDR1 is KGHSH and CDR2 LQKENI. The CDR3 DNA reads TGTGCCAGCTCACCGGCTGGACAAACTAACTATGGCTACACCTTC. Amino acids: CASSPAGQTNYGYTF.

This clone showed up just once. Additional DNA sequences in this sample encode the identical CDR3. The CDR3 DNA reads TGTGCCAGCAGTTTACTACCCGGGACAGGAAACACTGAAGCTTTCTTT. As protein: CASSLLPGTGNTEAFF. This chain links TRBV28 with TRBJ1-1; 8 bases line up with TRBD1. V was clipped by 2 bases and J by 2 bases; unmatched bases: 7. In germline, CDR1 is MDHEN, CDR2 SYDVKM. CDR3 length: 16 residues.

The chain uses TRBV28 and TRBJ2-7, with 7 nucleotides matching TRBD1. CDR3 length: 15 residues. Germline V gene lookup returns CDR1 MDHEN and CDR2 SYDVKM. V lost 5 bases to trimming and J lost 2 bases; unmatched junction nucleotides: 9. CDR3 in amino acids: CASSLGTAFAYEQYF. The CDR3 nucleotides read TGTGCCAGCAGTCTCGGGACAGCGTTTGCCTACGAGCAGTACTTC.

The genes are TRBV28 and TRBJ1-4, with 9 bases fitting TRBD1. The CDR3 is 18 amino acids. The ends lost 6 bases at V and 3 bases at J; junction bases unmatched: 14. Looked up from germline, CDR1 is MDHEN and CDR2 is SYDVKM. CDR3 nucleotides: TGTGCCAGCAGCTTAGGGACAGGGAGGCTCCTGGCTAATGAAAAACTGTTTTTT. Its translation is CASSLGTGRLLANEKLFF.

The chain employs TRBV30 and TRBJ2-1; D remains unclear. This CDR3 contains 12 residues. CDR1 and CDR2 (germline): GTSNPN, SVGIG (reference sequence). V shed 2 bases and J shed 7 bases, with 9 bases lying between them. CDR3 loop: CAWSLGWNEQFF. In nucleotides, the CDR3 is TGTGCCTGGAGTTTGGGCTGGAATGAGCAGTTCTTC.

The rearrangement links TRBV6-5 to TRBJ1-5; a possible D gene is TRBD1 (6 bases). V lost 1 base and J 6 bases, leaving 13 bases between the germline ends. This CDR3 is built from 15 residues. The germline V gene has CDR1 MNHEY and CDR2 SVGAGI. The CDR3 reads CASSYWGGYVQPQHF. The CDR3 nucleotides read TGTGCCAGCAGTTACTGGGGGGGCTACGTTCAGCCCCAGCATTTT.

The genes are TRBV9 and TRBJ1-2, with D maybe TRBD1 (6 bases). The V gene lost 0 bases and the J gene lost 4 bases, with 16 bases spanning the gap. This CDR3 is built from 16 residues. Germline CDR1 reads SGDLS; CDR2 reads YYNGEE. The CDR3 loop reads CASSVALAGETYGYTF. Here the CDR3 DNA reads TGTGCCAGCAGCGTAGCTCTAGCAGGGGAGACCTATGGCTACACCTTC.

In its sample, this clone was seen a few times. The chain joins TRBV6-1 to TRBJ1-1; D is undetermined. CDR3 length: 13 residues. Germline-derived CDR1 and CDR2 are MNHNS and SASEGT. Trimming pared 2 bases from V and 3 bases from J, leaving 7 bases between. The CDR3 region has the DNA TGTGCCAGCAGTGAAACGGGGTACACTGAAGCTTTCTTT. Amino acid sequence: CASSETGYTEAFF.

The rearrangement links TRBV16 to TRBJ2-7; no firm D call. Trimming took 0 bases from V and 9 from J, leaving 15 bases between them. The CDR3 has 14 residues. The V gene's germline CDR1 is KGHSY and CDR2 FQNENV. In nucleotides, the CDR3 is TGTGCCAGCAGCCAATCCCCTTGGGTTCTAGGGCAGTACTTC. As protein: CASSQSPWVLGQYF.

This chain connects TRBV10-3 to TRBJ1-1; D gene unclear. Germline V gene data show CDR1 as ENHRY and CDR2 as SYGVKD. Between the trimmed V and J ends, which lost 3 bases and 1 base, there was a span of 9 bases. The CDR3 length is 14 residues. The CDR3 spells CAISDEAENTEAFF. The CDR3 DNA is TGTGCCATCAGTGATGAGGCAGAGAACACTGAAGCTTTCTTT.

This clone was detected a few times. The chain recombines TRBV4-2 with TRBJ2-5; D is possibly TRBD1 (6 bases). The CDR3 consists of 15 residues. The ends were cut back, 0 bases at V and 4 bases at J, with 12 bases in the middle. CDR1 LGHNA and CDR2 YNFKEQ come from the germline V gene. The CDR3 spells CASSQDPGGGETQYF. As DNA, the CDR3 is TGTGCCAGCAGCCAAGATCCTGGGGGCGGAGAGACCCAGTACTTC.

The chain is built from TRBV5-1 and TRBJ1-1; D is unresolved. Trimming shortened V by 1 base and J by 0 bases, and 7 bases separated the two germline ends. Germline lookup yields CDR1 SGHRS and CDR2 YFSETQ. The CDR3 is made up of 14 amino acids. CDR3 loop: CASSLFLLNTEAFF. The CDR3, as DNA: TGCGCCAGCAGCTTGTTCCTCTTGAACACTGAAGCTTTCTTT.

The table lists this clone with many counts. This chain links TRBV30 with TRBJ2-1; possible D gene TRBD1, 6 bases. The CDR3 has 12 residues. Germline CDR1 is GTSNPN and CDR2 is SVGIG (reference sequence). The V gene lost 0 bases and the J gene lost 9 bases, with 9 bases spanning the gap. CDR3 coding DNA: TGTGCCTGGAGTGTAGGGGGTGGTGAGCAGTTCTTC. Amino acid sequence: CAWSVGGGEQFF. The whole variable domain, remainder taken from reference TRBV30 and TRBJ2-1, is SQTIHQWPATLVQPVGSPLSLECTVEGTSNPNLYWYRQAAGRGLQLLFYSVGIGQISSEVPQNLSASRPQDRQFILSSKKLLLSDSGFYLCAWSVGGGEQFFGPGTRLTVL.

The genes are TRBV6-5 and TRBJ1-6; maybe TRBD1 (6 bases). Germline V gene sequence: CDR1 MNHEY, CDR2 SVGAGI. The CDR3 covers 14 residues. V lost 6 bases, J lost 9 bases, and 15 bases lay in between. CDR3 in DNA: TGTGCCAGCAGGTTACAGGGTAGTGGTTCACCCCTCCACTTT. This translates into CASRLQGSGSPLHF.

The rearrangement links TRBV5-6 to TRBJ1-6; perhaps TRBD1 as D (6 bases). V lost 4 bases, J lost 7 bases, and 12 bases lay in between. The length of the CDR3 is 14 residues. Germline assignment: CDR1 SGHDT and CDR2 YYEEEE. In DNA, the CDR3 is TGTGCCAGCAGCCCCAGGGGAAGAAATTCACCCCTCCACTTT. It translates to CASSPRGRNSPLHF.

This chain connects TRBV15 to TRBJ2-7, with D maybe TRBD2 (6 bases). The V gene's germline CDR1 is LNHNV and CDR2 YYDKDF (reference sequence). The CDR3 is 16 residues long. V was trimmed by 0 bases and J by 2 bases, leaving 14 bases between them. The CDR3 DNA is TGTGCCACCAGCAGAGATATCCCGGGACTTACCTACGAGCAGTACTTC. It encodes CATSRDIPGLTYEQYF.

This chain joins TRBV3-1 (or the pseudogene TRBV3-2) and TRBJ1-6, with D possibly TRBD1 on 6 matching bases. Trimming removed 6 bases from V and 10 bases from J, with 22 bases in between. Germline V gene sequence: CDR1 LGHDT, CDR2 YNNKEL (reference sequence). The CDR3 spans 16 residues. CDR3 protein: CASSIKGQQGESPLHF. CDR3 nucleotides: TGTGCCAGCAGTATAAAAGGGCAACAGGGCGAATCACCCCTCCACTTT.

The CDR3 bases are TGCGCCAGCATGGTAGGACAGGGGCAAGAGACCCAGTACTTC. Translating gives CASMVGQGQETQYF. V and J are TRBV5-1 and TRBJ2-5; 9 bases fit TRBD1. Germline CDR1 is SGHRS and CDR2 is YFSETQ. The CDR3 is 14 residues long. V gave up 6 bases and J gave up 2 bases; unmatched junction bases: 5.

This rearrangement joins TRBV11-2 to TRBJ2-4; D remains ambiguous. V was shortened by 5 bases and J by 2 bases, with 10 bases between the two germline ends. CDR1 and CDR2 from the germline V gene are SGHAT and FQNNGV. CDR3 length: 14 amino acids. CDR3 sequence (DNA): TGTGCCAGCAGCGTTGGGCCCTCCAAAAACATTCAGTACTTC. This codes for CASSVGPSKNIQYF.

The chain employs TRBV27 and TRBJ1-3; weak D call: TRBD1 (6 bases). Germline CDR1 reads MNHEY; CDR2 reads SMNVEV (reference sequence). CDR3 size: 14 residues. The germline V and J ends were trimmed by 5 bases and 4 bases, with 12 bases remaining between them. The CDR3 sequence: CASSPTGLGNTIYF. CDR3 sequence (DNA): TGTGCCAGCAGTCCGACAGGACTGGGAAACACCATATATTTT.